The 20 T cell receptor beta chains listed next were all sequenced from one sample in a study of blood T cells in healthy people across ages. Through a sample-barcoded 5' primer and a J-beta primer mix, a second PCR was run for roughly 6 to 11 cycles. TCRdb reanalysed the 5' RACE reads using MiXCR and keeps one entry per CDR3 protein. This repertoire shows over a million distinct CDR3 sequences, approximately 59% found once; its top ten account for 6.7%. Sequenced input: blood. Receptors were obtained from a man younger than 35 in good health.

The chain has TRBV6-5 and TRBJ2-1; the match to TRBD2 covers 7 bases. Losses at the gene ends were 0 bases for V and 3 bases for J; bases not matched to a gene: 5. The germline V gene encodes CDR1 MNHEY and CDR2 SVGAGI. The CDR3 is 16 residues long. In DNA, the CDR3 is TGTGCCAGCAGTTACTCATCGGCTAGCGGCTACAATGAGCAGTTCTTC. This translates into CASSYSSASGYNEQFF.

This clonotype was found a few times. The chain joins TRBV19 to TRBJ2-3; tentatively, D is TRBD1 (6 bases). Trimming cost V 7 bases and J 4 bases, with 15 bases left between them. The length of the CDR3 is 14 residues. Germline-derived CDR1 and CDR2 are LNHDA and SQIVND (reference sequence). In nucleotides, the CDR3 is TGTGCCAGTACTCTGGGGGCGAGACCAGATACGCAGTATTTT. This gives the protein CASTLGARPDTQYF.

The CDR3 reads CSAQAEDAYNSPLHF. The CDR3 region has the DNA TGCAGTGCTCAGGCGGAGGACGCCTATAATTCACCCCTCCACTTT. The genes are TRBV20-1 and TRBJ1-6; D not resolved. The CDR3 has 15 amino acids. Germline lookup yields CDR1 DFQATT and CDR2 SNEGSKA (reference sequence). The V and J ends lost 5 bases and 2 bases respectively, with 13 bases between them.

This clonotype was counted only a few times. CDR3 protein: CATSRGGYGYTF. The CDR3 bases are TGTGCCACCAGCAGAGGAGGGTATGGCTACACCTTC. The rearrangement uses TRBV15 and TRBJ1-2; D gene ambiguous. This CDR3 is 12 amino acids long. V shed 1 base and J shed 5 bases, with 5 bases lying between them. Germline assignment: CDR1 LNHNV and CDR2 YYDKDF (reference sequence).

The rearrangement links TRBV12-3 or TRBV12-4 to TRBJ1-4, with a possible D match to TRBD1 (5 bases). Trimming took 6 bases from V and 7 from J, leaving 18 bases between them. The CDR3 is 15 residues long. The DNA for the CDR3 is TGTGCCAGCAGGCAAACCGGGACCAGGAGTGAAAAACTGTTTTTT. Residues: CASRQTGTRSEKLFF.

This clonotype was counted a few times. The gene calls are TRBV6-1 and TRBJ2-5, with D possibly called TRBD1 or TRBD2 (5 bases each). This CDR3 comprises 15 residues. Germline V lookup: CDR1 MNHNS, CDR2 SASEGT. V shed 8 bases and J shed 5 bases, with 21 bases lying between them. The CDR3 nucleotides read TGTGCCAGCCTCTCGCTTCCGGGGCCTGCGGAGACCCAGTACTTC. Protein sequence: CASLSLPGPAETQYF.

The chain recombines TRBV10-3 with TRBJ2-4; 12 nucleotides align to TRBD2. Germline assignment: CDR1 ENHRY and CDR2 SYGVKD. The CDR3 is 16 residues long. J gave up 13 bases and V 2 bases, and 12 bases lay outside the gene matches. The CDR3 DNA reads as TGTGCCATCAGTGAGCCTAGACTAGCGGGAGTAGGGGAGCAGTACTTC. Its protein product is CAISEPRLAGVGEQYF.

This chain's CDR3 is CSARDGAGAYEQYF. For the CDR3, the DNA is TGCAGTGCTAGAGATGGGGCAGGAGCCTACGAGCAGTACTTC. J is TRBJ2-7 and V is TRBV20-1, with TRBD1 as a possible D gene (5 bases). Trimming pared 0 bases from V and 2 bases from J, leaving 11 bases between. Germline values: CDR1 DFQATT, CDR2 SNEGSKA (reference sequence). The CDR3 covers 14 residues.

The chain employs TRBV24-1 and TRBJ2-5; 9 positions match TRBD2. This CDR3 contains 16 residues. Germline loops: CDR1 KGHDR, CDR2 SFDVKD. V gave up 6 bases and J gave up 1 base; unmatched junction bases: 8. The DNA for the CDR3 is TGTGCCACCAGTACGGGTGTGACTAGCGGCCAAGAGACCCAGTACTTC. Translated: CATSTGVTSGQETQYF.

The chain recombines TRBV7-3 with TRBJ1-4, with D hard to call. The V and J ends lost 1 base and 0 bases respectively, with 6 bases between them. The CDR3 length is 15 residues. Germline V gene sequence: CDR1 SGHTA, CDR2 FQGTGA. In DNA, the CDR3 is TGTGCCAGCAGCTTAAGTATTGCAACTAATGAAAAACTGTTTTTT. Protein: CASSLSIATNEKLFF.

This chain links TRBV12-3 or TRBV12-4 with TRBJ2-1; D is possibly TRBD1 or TRBD2 (6 bases each). The CDR3 covers 17 residues. V was cut by 5 bases and J by 8 bases, with 25 bases left in between. The CDR3, as DNA: TGTGCCAGCAGTACAACCCCTACTAGGGGGGAGTGGGATGAGCAGTTCTTC. Translated: CASSTTPTRGEWDEQFF.

The chain joins TRBV6-1 to TRBJ2-7, with 9 bases lining up with TRBD2. The CDR3 is 15 amino acids. CDR1 and CDR2 from the germline V gene are MNHNS and SASEGT. Losses at the gene ends were 5 bases for V and 3 bases for J; bases not matched to a gene: 8. Here the CDR3 DNA reads TGTGCCAGCAGTCGAAGCGCGGGGGGGAACTACGAGCAGTACTTC. Protein: CASSRSAGGNYEQYF.

This clonotype was observed a single time. This chain joins TRBV3-1 and TRBJ2-3; D gene uncertain. The germline V gene has CDR1 LGHDT and CDR2 YNNKEL (reference sequence). The CDR3 spans 13 residues. V gave up 4 bases and J gave up 6 bases, with 11 bases separating them. CDR3 sequence reads: CASSREHMDTQYF. CDR3 DNA: TGTGCCAGCAGCCGAGAACATATGGATACGCAGTATTTT.

This chain connects TRBV20-1 to TRBJ1-3; D is unclear. The CDR3 runs to 15 residues. Germline assignment: CDR1 DFQATT and CDR2 SNEGSKA (reference sequence). V lost 5 bases to trimming and J lost 0 bases, with 14 bases between them. CDR3 coding DNA: TGCAGTGCTGGCCCCGATCTGGTCTCTGGAAACACCATATATTTT. Its protein product is CSAGPDLVSGNTIYF.

The chain carries TRBV18 and TRBJ2-5; TRBD2 agrees at 11 bases. This CDR3 is 16 amino acids long. V lost 4 bases, J lost 2 bases, and 6 bases stayed unmatched. CDR1 KGHSH and CDR2 LQKENI come from the germline V gene. The chain's CDR3 is CASSRRLAGYQETQYF. For the CDR3, the DNA is TGTGCCAGCTCACGAAGACTAGCGGGATATCAAGAGACCCAGTACTTC.

CDR3 loop: CASNRIGLRETQYF. The DNA of the CDR3 is TGTGCCAGCAACCGGATTGGGTTGAGGGAGACCCAGTACTTC. The V and J genes are TRBV12-3 or TRBV12-4 and TRBJ2-5; D is unresolved. This CDR3 region has 14 residues. V was cut by 7 bases and J by 5 bases, with 17 bases left in between.

This clonotype has more than one count but fewer than ten. The rearrangement links TRBV4-1 to TRBJ2-7, with D perhaps matching TRBD2 (6 bases). V dropped 1 base and J dropped 0 bases, with 13 bases sitting between them. This CDR3 has 16 residues. Germline V lookup: CDR1 MGHRA, CDR2 YSYEKL. CDR3 protein: CASSQVGPTSSYEQYF. CDR3 DNA: TGCGCCAGCAGCCAAGTCGGTCCGACTAGCTCCTACGAGCAGTACTTC.

The J gene is TRBJ1-2, the V gene TRBV4-3, with D possibly matching TRBD1 (6 bases). The length of the CDR3 is 15 residues. Trimming removed 2 bases at V and 1 base at J, with 11 bases between. Germline lookup yields CDR1 LGHNA and CDR2 YSLEER. Written as DNA, the CDR3 is TGCGCCAGCAGCCAAATACAGGGTGGTAACTATGGCTACACCTTC. The encoded protein is CASSQIQGGNYGYTF.

The chain links TRBV6-2 or TRBV6-3 to TRBJ2-1; TRBD2 is a possible D gene (6 bases). Between the trimmed V and J ends, which lost 2 bases and 7 bases, there was a span of 15 bases. Per the germline V gene, CDR1 is MNHEY and CDR2 is SVGEGT. This CDR3 contains 15 residues. The CDR3 nucleotides read TGTGCCAGCAGTTACGCCCCGTGGGGGGTAAATGAGCAGTTCTTC. Its protein product is CASSYAPWGVNEQFF.

This rearrangement joins TRBV20-1 to TRBJ2-5, with D uncertain. The V end was cut by 6 bases, the J end by 5 bases, with 10 bases between. CDR1 DFQATT and CDR2 SNEGSKA come from the germline V gene (reference sequence). This CDR3 has 11 amino acids. The CDR3: CSAKRSETQYF. In DNA, the CDR3 is TGCAGTGCAAAGAGATCGGAGACCCAGTACTTC.